Below are 26 T cell receptor beta chains sequenced from a single sample in a study of T cells after yellow fever vaccination. TCRdb re-called the 5' RACE reads through MiXCR, storing one row per CDR3 protein. The sample includes about 120,000 distinct CDR3 sequences, approximately 7.1% of them seen just once. The sample was CD4+ T cells sorted from PBMCs, taken about 49 days after the first yellow fever vaccination. These receptors were obtained from a man aged 18 to 29 who received the YFV17D yellow fever vaccine.

The table lists this clonotype with many counts. This sequence joins TRBV6-6 and TRBJ1-1, with unresolved D. CDR3 length: 12 amino acids. The V end lost 4 bases, the J end lost 1 base, and 4 bases lay between the germline ends. Per the germline V gene, CDR1 is MNHNY and CDR2 is SVGAGI (reference sequence). The DNA for the CDR3 is TGTGCCAGCAGTTCTCAGAACACTGAAGCTTTCTTT. It translates to CASSSQNTEAFF.

At least ten counts were recorded for this clonotype. The chain carries TRBV27 and TRBJ2-1; TRBD1 matches 7 bases. CDR3 length equals 15 residues. The V segment lost 3 bases and the J segment 7 bases; nucleotides outside the gene matches: 9. Per the germline V gene, CDR1 is MNHEY and CDR2 is SMNVEV (reference sequence). The CDR3 loop is CASSLGRTGENEQFF. As DNA, the CDR3 is TGTGCCAGCAGTTTGGGACGGACAGGAGAGAATGAGCAGTTCTTC.

The gene calls are TRBV7-2 and TRBJ2-7; 8 bases are shared with TRBD2. The trim removed 5 bases at V and 5 bases at J, leaving 11 bases unmatched. The CDR3 has 15 residues. Germline V CDR1 and CDR2: SGHTA, FQGNSA. The CDR3 loop reads CASSPLRAGEHEQYF. The CDR3 nucleotides read TGTGCCAGCAGCCCGCTAAGAGCGGGGGAGCACGAGCAGTACTTC.

Ten or more counts support this clonotype. V and J are TRBV18 and TRBJ2-7; weak D call: TRBD2 (6 bases). The CDR3 has 14 residues. V dropped 3 bases and J dropped 6 bases, with 15 bases sitting between them. The V gene's germline CDR1 is KGHSH and CDR2 LQKENI. CDR3 region: CASSPRGGEIEQYF. CDR3 bases: TGTGCCAGCTCACCCCGTGGAGGGGAGATCGAGCAGTACTTC.

This rearrangement joins TRBV7-9 to TRBJ1-5, with D hard to call. The ends were cut back, 2 bases at V and 6 bases at J, with 5 bases in the middle. Per the germline V gene, CDR1 is SEHNR and CDR2 is FQNEAQ (reference sequence). This CDR3 has 12 residues. CDR3 region: CASSLQTQPQHF. CDR3 nucleotide sequence: TGTGCCAGCAGCTTACAGACTCAGCCCCAGCATTTT.

This clonotype was seen repeatedly, ten times or more. V gene TRBV7-2 combines with J gene TRBJ2-5; 11 nucleotides agree with TRBD2. The CDR3 covers 16 residues. The germline V gene encodes CDR1 SGHTA and CDR2 FQGNSA. The V and J ends lost 5 bases and 4 bases, in that order; junction bases with no gene match: 9. The CDR3 sequence is CASSIRLAGFGETQYF. CDR3 coding DNA: TGTGCCAGCAGCATAAGACTAGCGGGGTTCGGAGAGACCCAGTACTTC.

This clonotype was counted ten times or more. The chain carries TRBV5-1 and TRBJ2-1; D unresolved. CDR3 size: 15 residues. From germline, CDR1 is SGHRS and CDR2 YFSETQ. V lost 0 bases and J 6 bases, leaving 13 bases between the germline ends. The CDR3: CASSLGVAPSNEQFF. The CDR3 DNA reads as TGCGCCAGCAGCTTGGGGGTGGCCCCATCCAATGAGCAGTTCTTC.

The table lists this clonotype with a few counts. The gene calls are TRBV5-4 and TRBJ2-3; no clear D. The CDR3 covers 17 residues. Germline CDR1 is SGHNT and CDR2 is YYREEE (reference sequence). V lost 0 bases to trimming and J lost 0 bases, with 14 bases between them. Here the CDR3 reads CASSLAPSGASTDTQYF. Here the CDR3 DNA reads TGTGCCAGCAGCTTGGCACCGTCCGGTGCTAGCACAGATACGCAGTATTTT.

This clonotype was detected ten times or more. The chain has TRBV6-5 and TRBJ1-3; D uncertain. V shed 0 bases and J shed 4 bases, with 7 bases lying between them. The CDR3 totals 14 residues. Germline loops: CDR1 MNHEY, CDR2 SVGAGI. This CDR3 reads CASSYSEWGNTIYF. Here the CDR3 DNA reads TGTGCCAGCAGTTACTCGGAGTGGGGAAACACCATATATTTT.

At least ten counts were recorded for this clonotype. This chain uses TRBV7-9 with TRBJ2-3; D remains ambiguous. Germline values: CDR1 SEHNR, CDR2 FQNEAQ (reference sequence). The CDR3 runs 14 residues. With 2 bases removed from V and 2 bases from J, the gap between germline ends came to 8 bases. The CDR3 DNA follows: TGTGCCAGCAGCTTATCTTCCCTCACAGATACGCAGTATTTT. Its protein is CASSLSSLTDTQYF.

The sample holds many counts of this clonotype. This chain links TRBV3-1 with TRBJ1-2, with 7 bases identical to TRBD1. CDR1 is LGHDT and CDR2 is YNNKEL in the germline V gene (reference sequence). V trimming: 1 base; J trimming: 1 base; junction bases outside the gene matches: 6. CDR3 length equals 16 residues. The CDR3: CASSQVTGSYNYGYTF. CDR3 DNA: TGTGCCAGCAGCCAAGTGACAGGGTCCTATAACTATGGCTACACCTTC.

This clonotype was counted ten times or more. The chain combines TRBV20-1 with TRBJ1-4, with D hard to call. The germline CDR1 and CDR2 sequences are DFQATT and SNEGSKA (reference sequence). This CDR3 has 15 residues. The V and J ends lost 0 bases and 0 bases respectively, with 8 bases between them. The CDR3: CSARDRRATNEKLFF. As DNA, the CDR3 is TGCAGTGCTAGAGATCGCCGGGCAACTAATGAAAAACTGTTTTTT.

This clonotype was recorded only once. This could be a read error, since a much larger clone is one nucleotide away. The chain is built from TRBV7-9 and TRBJ2-1, with a possible D match to TRBD2 (6 bases). CDR3 length: 12 residues. V lost 2 bases to trimming and J lost 12 bases, with 11 bases between them. Germline CDR1 is SEHNR and CDR2 is FQNEAQ (reference sequence). The CDR3 spells CASSLRRDGQFF. The CDR3 DNA sequence: TGTGCCAGCAGCTTACGGCGGGATGGGCAGTTCTTC.

This clonotype was seen ten or more times. This sequence joins TRBV15 and TRBJ2-3; weak D call: TRBD1 (5 bases). The germline V gene has CDR1 LNHNV and CDR2 YYDKDF (reference sequence). V lost 0 bases and J 3 bases, leaving 10 bases between the germline ends. The CDR3 has 15 amino acids. The DNA of the CDR3 is TGTGCCACCAGCAGAGAGGTGGGGCCGACAGATACGCAGTATTTT. It specifies CATSREVGPTDTQYF.

This clonotype was found a few times. V is TRBV7-2 and J is TRBJ1-1; D is uncertain. The V gene's germline CDR1 is SGHTA and CDR2 FQGNSA. With 2 bases removed from V and 2 bases from J, the gap between germline ends came to 9 bases. The CDR3 sequence is 14 residues long. The CDR3 DNA reads TGTGCCAGCAGCTTAAACAGCCAAAACACTGAAGCTTTCTTT. It encodes CASSLNSQNTEAFF.

This clonotype showed up many times. As DNA, the CDR3 is TGTGCCAGCAGTACCCTGTCCGATACGCAGTATTTT. It is translated as CASSTLSDTQYF. The chain carries TRBV6-5 and TRBJ2-3; D remains ambiguous. Per the germline V gene, CDR1 is MNHEY and CDR2 is SVGAGI. The ends were cut back, 5 bases at V and 6 bases at J, with 9 bases in the middle. The CDR3 sequence is 12 residues long.

This clonotype was seen at least ten times. V is TRBV7-2 and J is TRBJ2-6; D not certain. V gave up 2 bases and J gave up 3 bases, with 5 bases separating them. The CDR3 totals 14 residues. Germline CDR1 and CDR2: SGHTA and FQGNSA. CDR3 sequence: CASSLFGGANVLTF. CDR3 DNA sequence: TGTGCCAGCAGCTTATTCGGTGGGGCCAACGTCCTGACTTTC.

The table lists this clonotype with many counts. This chain uses TRBV7-2 with TRBJ1-2; 7 nucleotides line up with TRBD1. With 2 bases clipped from V and 12 bases from J, the junction kept 6 bases outside the gene matches. The V gene's germline CDR1 is SGHTA and CDR2 FQGNSA. The CDR3 totals 12 residues. CDR3 DNA: TGTGCCAGCAGCTTAATGGACAGGTTCAACACCTTC. Amino acid sequence: CASSLMDRFNTF.

This clonotype was detected many times. The chain joins TRBV5-5 to TRBJ2-7; TRBD1 is a possible D gene (6 bases). Trimming stripped 0 bases from V and 0 bases from J, with 10 bases between. The CDR3 is made up of 15 amino acids. Germline CDR1 SGHKS, CDR2 YYEKEE (reference sequence). The chain's CDR3 is CASSLAIGGSYEQYV. CDR3 nucleotide sequence: TGTGCCAGCAGCTTGGCCATAGGGGGCTCCTACGAGCAGTACGTC.

This clonotype was seen at least ten times. This sequence joins TRBV7-2 and TRBJ2-3; 8 nucleotides line up with TRBD2. Trimming cost V 2 bases and J 3 bases; bases outside gene matches: 7. The CDR3 is 16 residues long. Per the germline V gene, CDR1 is SGHTA and CDR2 is FQGNSA. The CDR3 reads CASSLSGGDWTDTQYF. Written as DNA, the CDR3 is TGTGCCAGCAGCTTATCGGGGGGGGACTGGACAGATACGCAGTATTTT.

The sample holds many counts of this clonotype. This chain connects TRBV18 to TRBJ2-1, with no clear D. The length of the CDR3 is 15 residues. V was shortened by 2 bases and J by 3 bases, with 11 bases between the two germline ends. The germline V gene encodes CDR1 KGHSH and CDR2 LQKENI. CDR3 nucleotide sequence: TGTGCCAGCTCACCAGAGTCAGGTTACTACAATGAGCAGTTCTTC. It specifies CASSPESGYYNEQFF.

V usage is TRBV29-1 and J usage is TRBJ1-4, with 8 bases lining up with TRBD1. Germline loops: CDR1 SQVTM, CDR2 ANQGSEA. The CDR3 has 12 residues. V was clipped by 7 bases and J by 7 bases; unmatched bases: 5. CDR3 in DNA: TGCAGCGCAGGACAGGGATCTGAAAAACTGTTTTTT. It specifies CSAGQGSEKLFF.

This clonotype was counted many times. The CDR3 DNA follows: TGTGCCAGCAGCTTAGTAGGGGGCGCCAGCTCTGGAAACACCATATATTTT. The encoded protein is CASSLVGGASSGNTIYF. The rearrangement uses TRBV7-8 and TRBJ1-3; 7 nucleotides match TRBD1. The CDR3 is 17 amino acids. The ends lost 1 base at V and 0 bases at J; junction bases unmatched: 6. The germline V gene has CDR1 SGHVS and CDR2 FQNEAQ.

The chain joins TRBV6-1 to TRBJ2-2; 15 bases agree with TRBD2. Germline V gives CDR1 MNHNS, CDR2 SASEGT. V lost 6 bases to trimming and J lost 4 bases; unmatched junction nucleotides: 6. This CDR3 comprises 17 residues. In DNA form, the CDR3 reads TGTGCCAGCAGGGAGGGACTAGCGGGGGGAAGCACCGGGGAGCTGTTTTTT. Translated: CASREGLAGGSTGELFF.

This clonotype was detected ten times or more. This sequence joins TRBV6-2 or TRBV6-3 and TRBJ2-7; 10 bases are shared with TRBD1. CDR1 and CDR2 from the germline V gene are MNHEY and SVGEGT. V was pared by 5 bases and J by 3 bases, with 10 bases of the junction left unmatched. The CDR3 sequence is 16 residues long. The CDR3 DNA is TGTGCCAGCAGTGGCGGATCGGGACAGGGGTACTACGAGCAGTACGTC. It is translated as CASSGGSGQGYYEQYV.

This clonotype came up many times. J is TRBJ2-5 and V is TRBV5-1, with 8 bases that match TRBD2. V dropped 0 bases and J dropped 1; count of bases not matched to a gene: 2. The CDR3 is made up of 15 amino acids. Germline loops: CDR1 SGHRS, CDR2 YFSETQ. The CDR3 loop reads CASSLEGLVQETQYF. In nucleotides, the CDR3 is TGCGCCAGCAGCTTGGAGGGACTAGTCCAAGAGACCCAGTACTTC.